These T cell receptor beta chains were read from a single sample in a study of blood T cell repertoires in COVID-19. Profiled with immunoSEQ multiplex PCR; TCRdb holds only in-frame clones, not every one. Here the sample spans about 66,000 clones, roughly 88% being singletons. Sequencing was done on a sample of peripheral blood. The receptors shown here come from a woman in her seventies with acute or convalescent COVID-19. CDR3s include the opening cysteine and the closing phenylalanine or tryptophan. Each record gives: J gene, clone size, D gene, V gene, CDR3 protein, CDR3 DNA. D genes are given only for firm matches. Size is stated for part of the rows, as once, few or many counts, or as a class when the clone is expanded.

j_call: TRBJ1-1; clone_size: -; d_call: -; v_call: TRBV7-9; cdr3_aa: CASSLDNEAFF; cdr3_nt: TGTGCCAGCAGCTTAGACAATGAAGCTTTCTTT
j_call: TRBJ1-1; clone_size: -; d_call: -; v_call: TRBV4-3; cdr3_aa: CASSFQGQGNAFF; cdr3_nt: TGCGCCAGCAGCTTTCAGGGGCAGGGAAATGCTTTCTTT
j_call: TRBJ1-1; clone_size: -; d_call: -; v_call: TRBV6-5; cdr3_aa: CASSYATGLEAFF; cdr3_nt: TGTGCCAGCAGTTACGCAACAGGGCTGGAAGCTTTCTTT
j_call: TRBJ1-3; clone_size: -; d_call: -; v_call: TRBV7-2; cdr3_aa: CASTPWASGNTIYF; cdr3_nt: TGTGCCAGCACGCCGTGGGCCTCTGGAAACACCATATATTTT
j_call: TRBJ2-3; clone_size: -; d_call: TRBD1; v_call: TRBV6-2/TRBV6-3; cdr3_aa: CASSYGPQGVDTQYF; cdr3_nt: TGTGCCAGCAGTTACGGGCCCCAGGGGGTGGATACGCAGTATTTT
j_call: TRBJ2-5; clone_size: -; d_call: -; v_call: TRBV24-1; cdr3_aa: CATSDAADPKETQYF; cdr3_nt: TGTGCCACCAGTGACGCGGCCGACCCGAAAGAGACCCAGTACTTC
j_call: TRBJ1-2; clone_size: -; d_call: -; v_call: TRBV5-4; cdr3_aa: CASSLGGENYGYTF; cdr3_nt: TGTGCCAGCAGCTTGGGGGGGGAAAACTATGGCTACACCTTC
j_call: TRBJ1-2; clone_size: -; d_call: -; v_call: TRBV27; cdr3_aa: CASSFWGGRGYTF; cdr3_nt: TGTGCCAGCAGTTTCTGGGGCGGCCGAGGCTACACCTTC
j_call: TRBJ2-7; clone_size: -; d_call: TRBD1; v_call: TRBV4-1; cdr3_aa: CASSQDGDRSSYEQYF; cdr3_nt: TGCGCCAGCAGCCAAGATGGGGACAGGAGCTCCTACGAGCAGTACTTC
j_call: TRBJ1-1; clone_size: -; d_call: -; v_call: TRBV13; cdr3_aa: CASSPWGGGTEAFF; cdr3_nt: TGTGCCAGCAGCCCATGGGGGGGAGGCACTGAAGCTTTCTTT
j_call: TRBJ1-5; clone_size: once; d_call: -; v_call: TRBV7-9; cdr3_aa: CASSSGENSNQPQHF; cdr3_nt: TGTGCCAGCAGCTCGGGGGAAAATAGCAATCAGCCCCAGCATTTT
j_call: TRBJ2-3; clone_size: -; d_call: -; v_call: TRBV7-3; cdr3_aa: CASTKSPADTQYF; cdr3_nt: TGTGCCAGCACCAAGAGCCCCGCAGATACGCAGTATTTT
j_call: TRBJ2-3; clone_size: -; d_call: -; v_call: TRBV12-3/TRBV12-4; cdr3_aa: CASCRTADTQYF; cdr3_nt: TGTGCCAGCTGTCGGACTGCCGATACGCAGTATTTT
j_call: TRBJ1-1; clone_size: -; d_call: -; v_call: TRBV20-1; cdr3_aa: CSASPKMNTEAFF; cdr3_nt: TGCAGTGCTAGTCCCAAAATGAACACTGAAGCTTTCTTT
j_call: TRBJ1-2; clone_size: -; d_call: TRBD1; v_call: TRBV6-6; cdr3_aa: CASSPHRGQSGYTF; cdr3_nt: TGTGCCAGCAGTCCCCACAGGGGGCAGAGTGGCTACACCTTC
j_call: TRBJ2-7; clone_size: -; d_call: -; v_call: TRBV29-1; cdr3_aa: CSVEEEGALYEQYF; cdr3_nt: TGCAGCGTTGAAGAGGAGGGAGCCCTCTACGAGCAGTACTTC
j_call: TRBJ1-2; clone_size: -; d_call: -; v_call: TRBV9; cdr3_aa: CASSVGNTANYGYTF; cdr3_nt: TGTGCCAGCAGCGTTGGAAACACAGCTAACTATGGCTACACCTTC